A selection of T cell receptor beta chains follows, all from one sample in a study of T cell responses to AZD1222 COVID-19 vaccine. Repertoires were generated with immunoSEQ multiplex PCR, while TCRdb's copy carries only in-frame clones and drops some. The data hold some 150,000 clones, with about 93% observed a single time. The material sequenced was peripheral blood, taken on day 0 of AZD1222 vaccination. These receptors came from an adult in good health. Both conserved end residues are part of each CDR3. A D gene is named only where the DNA matches it firmly. Expanded clones get a size class; other rows say once, few or many, or leave the size out.

V: TRBV2; J: TRBJ2-5; size: NA; D: TRBD2; CDR3: CASSAELTSGRETQYF; DNA: TGTGCCAGCAGTGCCGAGCTGACTAGCGGGAGAGAGACCCAGTACTTC
V: TRBV28; J: TRBJ2-2; size: NA; D: TRBD1; CDR3: CASSLGQGPTGELFF; DNA: TGTGCCAGCAGTCTAGGACAGGGTCCCACCGGGGAGCTGTTTTTT
V: TRBV5-8; J: TRBJ1-2; size: once; D: TRBD1; CDR3: CASSPRQGSSDYGYTF; DNA: TGTGCCAGCAGCCCCAGACAGGGGTCGTCTGATTATGGCTACACCTTC
V: TRBV10-2; J: TRBJ1-6; size: NA; D: NA; CDR3: CASSESWNSPLHF; DNA: TGCGCCAGCAGTGAGTCATGGAATTCACCCCTCCACTTT
V: TRBV2; J: TRBJ1-2; size: NA; D: NA; CDR3: CASSPNRVYGYTF; DNA: TGTGCCAGCAGCCCGAACAGGGTCTATGGCTACACCTTC
V: TRBV5-1; J: TRBJ2-3; size: NA; D: NA; CDR3: CASSLWDTYTDTQYF; DNA: TGCGCCAGCAGCCTCTGGGACACCTACACAGATACGCAGTATTTT
V: TRBV18; J: TRBJ1-2; size: NA; D: NA; CDR3: CASSVQGVYGYTF; DNA: TGTGCCAGCTCAGTACAGGGAGTCTATGGCTACACCTTC
V: TRBV5-6; J: TRBJ2-5; size: NA; D: TRBD2; CDR3: CASSHRLAEQTQYF; DNA: TGTGCCAGCAGCCACCGACTAGCGGAACAGACCCAGTACTTC
V: TRBV19; J: TRBJ1-1; size: NA; D: TRBD1; CDR3: CASSGRDRGAATEAFF; DNA: TGTGCCAGTAGTGGCCGGGACAGGGGCGCTGCGACTGAAGCTTTCTTT
V: TRBV19; J: TRBJ1-2; size: NA; D: TRBD1; CDR3: CASTMGQTYGYTF; DNA: TGTGCCAGTACCATGGGACAGACCTATGGCTACACCTTC